The entry below gives a single TCR beta chain sequence along with its context. Its binding antigen is unknown. No base-level quality is on record; no much larger clone is a single base apart. Between the V and J ends, shortened by 3 bases and 5 bases respectively, the junction contains 14 bases. The germline V gene specifies MGHRA as CDR1 and YSYEKL as CDR2. The CDR3 runs 15 residues from the cysteine to the phenylalanine. Here the CDR3 DNA is all that survives: 45 bases in frame from base 1. Library creation used the immunoSEQ multiplex PCR assay. The clones in this table, taken by TCRdb from immuneACCESS, are in-frame only. Not every clone is retained; where verified, under half of the shortfall comes from an unresolved V gene, and the cause of the rest is unknown. The sample table lists about 54,000 clones, 80% to 90% of them with a count of one. The ten largest account for approximately 0.58% of the sample.

This sample is drawn from a study of T cell changes during pregnancy in multiple sclerosis (dated by TCRdb to the late 2010s). Regarding the research as a whole: The study examined how the T cell repertoire changed over the course of pregnancy in women with multiple sclerosis.

This TCR derives from a female donor with multiple sclerosis, enrolled in a pregnancy study. The chain couples TRBV4-1 to TRBJ2-1, with a tentative D gene TRBD2 over 5 matching bases. The source material was CD4+ T cells from peripheral blood mononuclear cells, sampled in the first trimester of pregnancy. CDR3 reads: CASSHPGVANNEQFF. The base sequence is TGCGCCAGCAGCCACCCCGGGGTAGCAAACAATGAGCAGTTCTTC.